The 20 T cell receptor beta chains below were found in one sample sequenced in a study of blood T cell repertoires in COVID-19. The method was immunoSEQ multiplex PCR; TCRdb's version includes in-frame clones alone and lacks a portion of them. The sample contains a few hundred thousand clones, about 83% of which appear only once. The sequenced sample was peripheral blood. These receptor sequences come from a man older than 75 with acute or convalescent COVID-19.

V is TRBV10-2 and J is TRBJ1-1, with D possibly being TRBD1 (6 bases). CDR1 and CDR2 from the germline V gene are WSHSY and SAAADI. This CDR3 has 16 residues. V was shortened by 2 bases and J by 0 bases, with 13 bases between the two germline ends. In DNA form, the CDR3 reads TGCGCCAGCAGTGAGATGGGGGGGCGGATGAACACTGAAGCTTTCTTT. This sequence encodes CASSEMGGRMNTEAFF.

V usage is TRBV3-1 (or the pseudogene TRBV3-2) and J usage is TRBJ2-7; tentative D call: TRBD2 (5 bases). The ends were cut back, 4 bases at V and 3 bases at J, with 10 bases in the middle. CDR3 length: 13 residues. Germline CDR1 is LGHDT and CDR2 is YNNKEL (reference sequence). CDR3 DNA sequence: TGTGCCAGCAGCCCCAGGACTGTCTACGAGCAGTACTTC. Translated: CASSPRTVYEQYF.

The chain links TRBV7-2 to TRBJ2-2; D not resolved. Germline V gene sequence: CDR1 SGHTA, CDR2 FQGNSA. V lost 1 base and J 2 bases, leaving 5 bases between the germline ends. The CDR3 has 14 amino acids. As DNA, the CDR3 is TGTGCCAGCAGCTTAGTACTCAACACCGGGGAGCTGTTTTTT. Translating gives CASSLVLNTGELFF.

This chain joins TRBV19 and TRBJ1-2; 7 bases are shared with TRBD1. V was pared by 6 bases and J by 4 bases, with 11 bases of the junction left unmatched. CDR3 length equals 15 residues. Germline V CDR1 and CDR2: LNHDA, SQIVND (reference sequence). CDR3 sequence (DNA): TGTGCCAGTAGCGTTAACCCGGACAGGAGCTATGGCTACACCTTC. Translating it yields CASSVNPDRSYGYTF. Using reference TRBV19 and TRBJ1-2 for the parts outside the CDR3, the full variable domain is DGGITQSPKYLFRKEGQNVTLSCEQNLNHDAMYWYRQDPGQGLRLIYYSQIVNDFQKGDIAEGYSVSREKKESFPLTVTSAQKNPTAFYLCASSVNPDRSYGYTFGSGTRLTVV.

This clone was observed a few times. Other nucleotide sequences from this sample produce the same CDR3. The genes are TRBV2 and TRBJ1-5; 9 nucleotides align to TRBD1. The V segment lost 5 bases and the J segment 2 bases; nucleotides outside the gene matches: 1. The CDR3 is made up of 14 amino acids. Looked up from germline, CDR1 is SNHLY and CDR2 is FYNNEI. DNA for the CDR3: TGTGCCAGCAGTAGGACAGGGGGCAATCAGCCCCAGCATTTT. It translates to CASSRTGGNQPQHF. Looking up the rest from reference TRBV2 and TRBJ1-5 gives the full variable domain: EPEVTQTPSHQVTQMGQEVILRCVPISNHLYFYWYRQILGQKVEFLVSFYNNEISEKSEIFDDQFSVERPDGSNFTLKIRSTKLEDSAMYFCASSRTGGNQPQHFGDGTRLSIL.

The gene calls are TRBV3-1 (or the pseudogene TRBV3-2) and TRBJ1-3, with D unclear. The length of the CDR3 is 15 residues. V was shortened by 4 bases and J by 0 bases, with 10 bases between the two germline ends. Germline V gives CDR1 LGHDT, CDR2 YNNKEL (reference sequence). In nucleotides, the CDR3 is TGTGCCAGCAGCCCCTTAGGAGACTCTGGAAACACCATATATTTT. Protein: CASSPLGDSGNTIYF.

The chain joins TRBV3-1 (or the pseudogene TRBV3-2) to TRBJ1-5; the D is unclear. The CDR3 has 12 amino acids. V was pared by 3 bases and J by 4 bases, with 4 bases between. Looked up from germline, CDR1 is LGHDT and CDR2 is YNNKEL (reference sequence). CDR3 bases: TGTGCCAGCAGCCACAATAATCAGCCCCAGCATTTT. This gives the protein CASSHNNQPQHF.

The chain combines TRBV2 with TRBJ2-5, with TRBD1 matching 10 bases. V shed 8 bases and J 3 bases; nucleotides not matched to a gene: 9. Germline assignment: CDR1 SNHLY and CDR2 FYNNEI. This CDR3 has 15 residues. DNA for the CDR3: TGTGCCAGCCTAAGGGACAGGGGCGGGGAAGAGACCCAGTACTTC. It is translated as CASLRDRGGEETQYF.

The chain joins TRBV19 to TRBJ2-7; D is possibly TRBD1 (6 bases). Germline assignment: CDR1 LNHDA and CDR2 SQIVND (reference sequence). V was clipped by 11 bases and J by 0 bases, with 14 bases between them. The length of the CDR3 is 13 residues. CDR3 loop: CASLDRNSYEQYF. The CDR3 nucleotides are TGTGCCTCCCTAGACAGGAACTCCTACGAGCAGTACTTC.

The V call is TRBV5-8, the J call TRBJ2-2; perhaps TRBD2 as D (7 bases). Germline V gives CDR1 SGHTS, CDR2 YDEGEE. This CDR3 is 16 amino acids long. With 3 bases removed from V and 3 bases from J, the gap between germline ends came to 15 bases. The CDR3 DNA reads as TGTGCCAGCAGCTCTCTTTGGGGGGGCCACACCGGGGAGCTGTTTTTT. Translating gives CASSSLWGGHTGELFF.

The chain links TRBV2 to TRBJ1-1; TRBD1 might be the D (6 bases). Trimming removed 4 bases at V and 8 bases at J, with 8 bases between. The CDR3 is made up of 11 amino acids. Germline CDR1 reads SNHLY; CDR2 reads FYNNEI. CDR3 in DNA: TGTGCCAGCAGTGGGACAGTCGAAGCTTTCTTT. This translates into CASSGTVEAFF.

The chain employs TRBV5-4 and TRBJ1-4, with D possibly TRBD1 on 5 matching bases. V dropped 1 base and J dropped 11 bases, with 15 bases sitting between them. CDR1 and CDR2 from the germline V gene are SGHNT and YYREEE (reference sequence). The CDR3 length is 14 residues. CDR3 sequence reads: CASSLSGSGEKLFF. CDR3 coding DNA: TGTGCCAGCAGCTTGAGTGGATCGGGGGAGAAACTGTTTTTT.

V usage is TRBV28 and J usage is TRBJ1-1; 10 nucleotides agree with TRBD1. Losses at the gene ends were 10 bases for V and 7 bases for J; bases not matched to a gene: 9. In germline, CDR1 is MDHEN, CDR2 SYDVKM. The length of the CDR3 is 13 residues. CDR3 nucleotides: TGTGCCACCAGGGGGACAGGGGAGGTTGAAGCTTTCTTT. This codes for CATRGTGEVEAFF.

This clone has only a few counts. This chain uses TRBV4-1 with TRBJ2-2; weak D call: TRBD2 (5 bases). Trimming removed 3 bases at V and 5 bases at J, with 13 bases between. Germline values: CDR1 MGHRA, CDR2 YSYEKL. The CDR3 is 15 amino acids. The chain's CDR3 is CASSQDPSRTGELFF. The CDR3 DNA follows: TGCGCCAGCAGCCAGGACCCTAGCAGGACCGGGGAGCTGTTTTTT.

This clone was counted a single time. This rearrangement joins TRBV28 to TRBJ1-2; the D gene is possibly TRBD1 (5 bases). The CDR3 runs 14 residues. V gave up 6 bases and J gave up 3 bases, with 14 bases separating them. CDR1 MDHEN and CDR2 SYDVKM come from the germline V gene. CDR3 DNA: TGTGCCAGCAGCCCTAATGGGGCAGACTATGGCTACACCTTC. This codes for CASSPNGADYGYTF.

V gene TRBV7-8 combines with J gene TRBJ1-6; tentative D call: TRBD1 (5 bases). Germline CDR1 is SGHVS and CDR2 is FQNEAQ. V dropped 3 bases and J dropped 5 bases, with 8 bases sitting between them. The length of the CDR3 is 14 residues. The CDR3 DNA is TGTGCCAGCAGCTTGCCGGGGGATAATTCACCCCTCCACTTT. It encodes CASSLPGDNSPLHF.

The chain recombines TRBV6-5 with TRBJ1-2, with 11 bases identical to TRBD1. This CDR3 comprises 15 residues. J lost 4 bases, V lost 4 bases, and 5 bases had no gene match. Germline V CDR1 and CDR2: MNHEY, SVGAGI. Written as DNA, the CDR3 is TGTGCCAGCAGTTCAGGGACAGGGGGAATCTATGGCTACACCTTC. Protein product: CASSSGTGGIYGYTF.

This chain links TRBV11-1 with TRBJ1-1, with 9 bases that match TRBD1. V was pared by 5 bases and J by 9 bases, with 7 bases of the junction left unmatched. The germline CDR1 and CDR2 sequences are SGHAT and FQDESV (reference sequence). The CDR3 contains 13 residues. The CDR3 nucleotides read TGTGCCAGCAGCCCCCCCGGGACAGGGAAAGCTTTCTTT. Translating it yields CASSPPGTGKAFF.

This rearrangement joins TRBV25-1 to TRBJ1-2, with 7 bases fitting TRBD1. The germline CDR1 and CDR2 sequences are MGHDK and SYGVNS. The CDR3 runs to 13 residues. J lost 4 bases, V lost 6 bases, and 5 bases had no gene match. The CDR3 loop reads CASSSGQVYGYTF. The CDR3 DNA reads TGTGCCAGCAGCTCCGGACAGGTCTATGGCTACACCTTC.

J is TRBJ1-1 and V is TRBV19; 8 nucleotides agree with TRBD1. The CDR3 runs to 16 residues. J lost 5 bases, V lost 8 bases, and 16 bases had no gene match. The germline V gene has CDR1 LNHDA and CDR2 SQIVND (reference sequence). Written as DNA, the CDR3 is TGTGCCAGTTCTACATTGCTAGGACAGGGTGAAACTGAAGCTTTCTTT. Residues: CASSTLLGQGETEAFF.